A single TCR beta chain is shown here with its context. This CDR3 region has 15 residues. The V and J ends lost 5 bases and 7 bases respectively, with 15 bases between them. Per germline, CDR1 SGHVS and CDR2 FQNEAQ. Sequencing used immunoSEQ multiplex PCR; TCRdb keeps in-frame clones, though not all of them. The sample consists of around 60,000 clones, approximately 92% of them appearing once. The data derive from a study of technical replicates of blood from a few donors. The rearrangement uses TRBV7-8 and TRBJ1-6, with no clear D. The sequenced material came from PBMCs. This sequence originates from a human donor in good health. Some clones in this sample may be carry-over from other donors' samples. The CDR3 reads CASSLEVRGNSPLHF. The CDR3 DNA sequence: TGTGCCAGCAGCCTAGAGGTCCGGGGAAATTCACCCCTCCACTTT. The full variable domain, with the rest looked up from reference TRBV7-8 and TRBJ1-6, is GAGVSQSPRYKVAKRGQDVALRCDPISGHVSLFWYQQALGQGPEFLTYFQNEAQLDKSGLPSDRFFAERPEGSVSTLKIQRTQQEDSAVYLCASSLEVRGNSPLHFGNGTRLTVT.